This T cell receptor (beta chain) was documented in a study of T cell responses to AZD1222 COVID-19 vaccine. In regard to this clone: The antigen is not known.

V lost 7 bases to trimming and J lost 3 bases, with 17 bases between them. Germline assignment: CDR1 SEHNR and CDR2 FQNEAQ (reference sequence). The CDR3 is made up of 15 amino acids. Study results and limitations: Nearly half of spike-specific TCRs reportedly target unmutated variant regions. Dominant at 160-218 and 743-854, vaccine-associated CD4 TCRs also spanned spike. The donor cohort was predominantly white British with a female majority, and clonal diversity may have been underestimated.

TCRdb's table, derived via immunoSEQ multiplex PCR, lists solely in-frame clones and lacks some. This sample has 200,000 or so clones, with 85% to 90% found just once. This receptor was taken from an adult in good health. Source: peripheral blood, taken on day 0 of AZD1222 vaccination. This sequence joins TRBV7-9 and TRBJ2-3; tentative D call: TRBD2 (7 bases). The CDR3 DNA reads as TGTGCCAGCACCCCCCGGGGGGCAGTGACAGATACGCAGTATTTT. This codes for CASTPRGAVTDTQYF.